This T cell receptor beta chain was sequenced in a study of immune evolution from preneoplasia to lung adenocarcinoma (dated by TCRdb to 2020 to 2022). Study-level background: HLA loss of heterozygosity was found in approximately 7% of AIS, about 16% of MIA and roughly 33% of ADC lesions, and in no AAH lesions. The study used immune gene expression, TCR sequencing and multiplex immunofluorescence to profile the immune contexture of lung adenocarcinoma precursors and invasive adenocarcinoma. Resected precursor lesions (AAH, AIS, MIA) and invasive adenocarcinomas were each compared against paired morphologically normal lung tissue. Sample size was based on specimen availability rather than a prior power calculation. Whole exome sequencing and methylation data from the same cohort of nodules were integrated with the immune data. The overall cohort was made up of 53 patients with pulmonary nodules who had surgical resection. TCR sequencing data were obtained from 51 patients. It was reported in the study that about 100 samples were used for TCR sequencing. POLYSOLVER was used to infer class I HLA alleles from exome data, and LOHHLA was used to detect allele-specific HLA loss. The full study reports these points: Clonality was highest in normal lung, while later-stage lesions appeared to show lower clonality but higher T cell density and diversity. Compared with EGFR-mutant or double wild-type lesions, KRAS-mutant nodules had the highest T cell clonality. Top T cell clone frequencies were highest in normal lung and appeared to decrease progressively from AAH through AIS, MIA and invasive adenocarcinoma. Because every patient came from Japan and China, how well the results apply to Western populations was uncertain. The findings were based on association rather than direct causation, and larger cohorts with long-term follow-up and longitudinal biopsies were deemed needed.

Inclusive of the bounding cysteine and phenylalanine, the CDR3 is 11 residues long. The sequence is cut down to CDR3 DNA, 33 bases in frame from base 1. V is reduced by 3 bases and J by 8 bases, leaving a spacing of 4 bases between them. CDR1 and CDR2 are read off the germline V gene (reference sequence) as LNHDA and SQIVND. Patients underwent resection in Japan or China between the mid-2010s and the late 2010s. Two lung cancer pathologists independently confirmed the histologic diagnosis of each case on H&E slides. Macro-dissection after pathologic assessment enriched premalignant or tumor cells for nucleic acid extraction. DNA was isolated from FFPE tissue using the AllPrep DNA/RNA FFPE Kit. TCR beta CDR3 regions were sequenced from DNA using the immunoSEQ hsTCRbeta Kit. As for the authors' bioinformatics: TCR sequencing data were analysed with the ImmunoSEQ Analyzer. T cell clonality was defined as 1 minus Pielou's evenness, as computed on productive rearrangements. To measure T cell diversity, the inverse Simpson index was applied to productive templates. T cell density was TCR beta template counts normalized to usable DNA, estimated by amplifying and sequencing housekeeping genes. Two-sided Kruskal-Wallis tests were used to compare TCR metrics between histologic stages. The table was pulled from immuneACCESS by TCRdb, which kept in-frame rearrangements only. Such tables lose some clones; where checked, under half of the loss comes from unresolved V genes, and the rest has no known cause. The D gene and trimming were derived from the DNA, and the V and J assignments and clone size from that table. The sample contains around 4,500 clones, approximately 82% of them found a single time. Around 7.7% of the sample lies in the top ten.

Regarding this clone: Its specific antigen is unknown. Per-base quality was not reported, and no clone a single base away is much larger than it.

The chain employs TRBV19 and TRBJ1-4, with the identity of the D gene unclear. This clonotype was sampled from a person between 70 and 80 years old with lung adenocarcinoma. The sequenced sample consisted of FFPE lung adenocarcinoma in situ tissue. What the cell subset or site label conveys for this sample: preinvasive adenocarcinoma in situ (AIS). The CDR3 region has the sequence CASSIGEKLFF. The DNA reads as follows: TGTGCCAGTAGTATCGGGGAAAAACTGTTTTTT.